This T cell receptor beta chain comes out of a study of patients and donors after allogeneic stem cell transplantation (dated by TCRdb to the early 2020s). The library was generated by RT-PCR. These reads were obtained on a NextSeq 550. Starting from the raw public reads, TCRdb applied fastp trimming at Q25, assembled clones with MiXCR and retained in-frame beta chains. Each record represents a unique CDR3 protein, reported with the most common genes and DNA among its rows. For this sample there are some 230,000 distinct CDR3 sequences; 14% appear just once. The ten largest clonotypes hold 11% of the sample. Taken from the germline V gene, the CDR1 and CDR2 loops are SGHRS and YFSETQ. The CDR3 measures 16 amino acids from cysteine to phenylalanine. Only the CDR3 part of the read is kept: 48 bases, read in frame from the first base. Trimming costs V 0 bases and J 0 bases, and their ends lie 11 bases apart.

Concerning this clonotype itself: The antigen this receptor binds is unknown. No base-level quality is on record; no much larger clone is a single base apart.

The sample taken for sequencing was blood, either unsorted or a sorted T cell fraction (not recorded which). The TCR sequence derives from a human donor who was either an allogeneic HSCT recipient or a stem cell or donor lymphocyte infusion donor (not recorded which). It is not recorded whose cells these are; they may come from a transplant donor. Recombination connected TRBV5-1 to TRBJ2-3; the D gene cannot be named for sure. The CDR3 reads as follows: CASSLAVVASTDTQYF. The nucleotide sequence is given as TGCGCCAGCAGCTTGGCCGTAGTAGCTAGCACAGATACGCAGTATTTT.